This entry lists 7 T cell receptor beta chains sequenced from one sample in a study of regulatory T cells in long-lasting Graves disease. Construction of TCR beta libraries relied on iRepertoire HTBI primers and on Arm-PCR targeting CDR3 regions. TCRdb processed the multiplex PCR reads anew with MiXCR; each CDR3 protein has one entry. This table has approximately 290,000 distinct CDR3 sequences, around 23% appearing once. Regarding time point: persistent/refractory GD, antithyroid drugs over 5 years with positive TRAb. Extracted PBMC RNA gave rise to the TCR library. The starting material was peripheral blood mononuclear cells (PBMCs), obtained when the disease was refractory, from a patient treated with antithyroid drugs. These receptors all stem from a female donor with Graves disease.

The V and J genes are TRBV5-8 and TRBJ1-1, with D uncertain. CDR1 SGHTS and CDR2 YDEGEE come from the germline V gene. The CDR3 is 14 residues long. The germline V and J ends were trimmed by 1 base and 1 base, with 8 bases remaining between them. The CDR3 nucleotides read TGTGCCAGCAGCTTGCCTTTCGCGAACACTGAAGCTTTCTTT. This encodes CASSLPFANTEAFF.

This clonotype came up a few times. The chain joins TRBV18 to TRBJ2-6, with 7 bases that match TRBD2. V lost 7 bases to trimming and J lost 2 bases; unmatched junction nucleotides: 11. Per germline, CDR1 KGHSH and CDR2 LQKENI. The CDR3 sequence is 17 residues long. CDR3 bases: TGTGCCAGCTTGTTGCGGGAGCCCGCCGCTGGGGCCAACGTCCTGACTTTC. This sequence encodes CASLLREPAAGANVLTF.

This clonotype came up many times. The chain combines TRBV6-2 or TRBV6-3 with TRBJ2-2; D is unresolved. The CDR3 has 12 residues. CDR1 and CDR2 (germline): MNHEY, SVGEGT. Deletions cut 3 bases from V and 7 bases from J, with 6 bases between. The CDR3 sequence is CASSYLGGELFF. The DNA of the CDR3 is TGTGCCAGCAGTTATCTAGGCGGGGAGCTGTTTTTT.

The chain carries TRBV18 and TRBJ2-7; 7 bases map to TRBD2. In germline, CDR1 is KGHSH, CDR2 LQKENI. With V trimmed by 6 bases and J by 3 bases, 5 bases remained unmatched. This CDR3 is built from 13 residues. CDR3 region: CASSREELYEQYF. As DNA, the CDR3 is TGTGCCAGCTCCCGGGAGGAACTCTACGAGCAGTACTTC. Supplemented by reference TRBV18 and TRBJ2-7, the full variable domain reads NAGVMQNPRHLVRRRGQEARLRCSPMKGHSHVYWYRQLPEEGLKFMVYLQKENIIDESGMPKERFSAEFPKEGPSILRIQQVVRGDSAAYFCASSREELYEQYFGPGTRLTVT.

The genes are TRBV27 and TRBJ2-2, with a weak D call TRBD1 (6 bases). The V and J ends lost 5 bases and 1 base respectively, with 14 bases between them. The CDR3 length is 16 residues. Germline V gives CDR1 MNHEY, CDR2 SMNVEV (reference sequence). Here the CDR3 reads CASSPLGHLNTGELFF. The CDR3 DNA sequence: TGTGCCAGCAGTCCCCTGGGACACCTGAACACCGGGGAGCTGTTTTTT.

This chain uses TRBV4-1 with TRBJ1-2; 7 bases align to TRBD1. Germline-derived CDR1 and CDR2 are MGHRA and YSYEKL. CDR3 length equals 15 residues. Trimming cost V 2 bases and J 5 bases; bases outside gene matches: 8. The CDR3 loop reads CASSQTRDSYYGYTF. The CDR3 region has the DNA TGCGCCAGCAGCCAAACTCGGGACAGCTATTATGGCTACACCTTC.

This clonotype was detected a few times. The rearrangement joins TRBV5-6 to TRBJ1-1; tentatively, D is TRBD1 (6 bases). The germline CDR1 and CDR2 sequences are SGHDT and YYEEEE. The germline V and J ends were trimmed by 6 bases and 6 bases, with 12 bases remaining between them. The CDR3 contains 12 residues. This chain's CDR3 is CASKRQGPEAFF. CDR3 coding DNA: TGTGCCAGCAAAAGGCAGGGGCCTGAAGCTTTCTTT.